Included here is one T cell receptor (beta chain) sequence, with context. This clone was seen just once. Its antigen remains unidentified. Per-base qualities were not stored, and no clone one base away is much larger. This specimen belongs to a study of Ad26.COV2.S vaccination and SARS-CoV-2 variants (dated by TCRdb to the early 2020s). Background on the whole study: Sequencing of the TCRbeta repertoire served to evaluate the specificity and breadth of SARS-CoV-2-reactive T cell receptors following Ad26.COV2.S vaccination. The TCR-sequenced set comprised about 32 samples: approximately 20 Ad26.COV2.S vaccine recipients, 5 placebo recipients and 8 SARS-CoV-2 convalescent individuals. Broader findings and caveats from the paper: After vaccination, substantial breadth of spike-specific CD8+ and CD4+ T cell responses was reported. Vaccine and placebo recipients had comparable non-spike TCR breadth, which fits with the vaccine containing only spike. Ad26.COV2.S recipients had higher spike-specific TCR breadth than placebo recipients (P = 0.0014). It was noted by the authors that total T cell responses may have been underestimated by the TCR breadth and depth analyses.

There are 18 amino acids in the CDR3, from cysteine to phenylalanine inclusive. Left in the record is the CDR3 DNA by itself, 54 bases read in frame from the first base. Reading the germline V gene gives CDR1 SGHRS and CDR2 YFSETQ. V is pared back by 2 bases and J by 0 bases, with 15 bases lying between the germline termini. This specimen's time point label, interpreted: individuals recovered from natural SARS-CoV-2 infection. The immunoSEQ Assay was the method used to sequence TCRbeta CDR3 regions. After extraction, genomic DNA underwent amplification by bias-controlled multiplex PCR, followed by high-throughput sequencing. The published analysis was carried out like this. To quantify the absolute abundance of every unique TCRbeta CDR3 region, sequences were collapsed and filtered. T cell fraction was estimated by normalizing TCRbeta template counts to usable DNA, with usable DNA measured through amplification of reference genes found in all nucleated cells. Repertoire TCRs were annotated as SARS-CoV-2-specific by exact matching of V gene, CDR3 amino acid sequence and J gene to a known reactive TCR set. MIRA supplied the reference SARS-CoV-2 TCR set, which was filtered for enrichment in COVID-19-positive ImmuneCODE repertoires so that public or cross-reactive TCRs were removed. Using the MIRA antigens, annotated TCRs were further analysed by specific ORF or by position within an ORF. Breadth was defined as the number of annotated unique rearrangements divided by the total number of unique productive rearrangements, and depth was defined as the summed frequency of the annotated unique rearrangements. Group comparisons of TCR breadth used two-sided Wilcoxon rank-sum tests. TCRdb obtained this table from immuneACCESS and retained in-frame rearrangements with V and J assigned. These tables miss some clones; where compared with another copy, unresolved V genes account for less than half of the shortfall, and the remainder is unexplained. V, J and clone size are those of that table, while D and trimming were read from the DNA. Counted in this sample were approximately 90,000 clones; 82% of them appeared once. Together, the top ten hold approximately 15% of the sample.

The sequence derives from a human donor who had recovered from COVID-19. The sequencing here drew on peripheral blood, taken after recovery from COVID-19. The sequence is built from TRBV5-1 and TRBJ2-6; a tentative D call is TRBD1 (6 bases match). The nucleotide sequence is given as TGCGCCAGCAGCTTTGGTCGGACAGCGAGCTCTGGGGCCAACGTCCTGACTTTC. Its translation is CASSFGRTASSGANVLTF.